Listed below are T cell receptor beta chains from one sample, sequenced in a study of cytomegalovirus exposure and HLA in healthy donors. Only in-frame clones appear in the TCRdb table, and some are missing; sequencing was by immunoSEQ multiplex PCR. This sample has around 100,000 clones, with about 76% found just once. The specimen sequenced was PBMCs. The receptor set was obtained from a young man in good health and CMV-seropositive. Both conserved end residues are part of each CDR3. A D gene is named only where the DNA matches it firmly. Clone size is stated in some rows and not others, as once, few, many or a class when expanded.

J gene: TRBJ2-5; D gene: TRBD1; clone size: few; V gene: TRBV29-1; CDR3 protein: CSARTGTNLQETQYF; CDR3 DNA: TGCAGCGCTCGGACAGGTACCAACCTACAAGAGACCCAGTACTTC
J gene: TRBJ2-7; D gene: TRBD2; clone size: -; V gene: TRBV2; CDR3 protein: CASSEGGYEQYF; CDR3 DNA: TGTGCCAGCAGTGAGGGAGGGTACGAGCAGTACTTC
J gene: TRBJ1-1; D gene: -; clone size: -; V gene: TRBV5-6; CDR3 protein: CASSLLQGYMNTEAFF; CDR3 DNA: TGTGCCAGCAGCTTATTACAGGGCTACATGAACACTGAAGCTTTCTTT
J gene: TRBJ1-1; D gene: TRBD1; clone size: -; V gene: TRBV5-1; CDR3 protein: CASSKRQGANTEAFF; CDR3 DNA: TGCGCCAGCAGCAAGAGACAGGGGGCGAACACTGAAGCTTTCTTT
J gene: TRBJ2-5; D gene: -; clone size: -; V gene: TRBV2; CDR3 protein: CASSEERYQETQYF; CDR3 DNA: TGTGCCAGCAGTGAAGAACGGTACCAAGAGACCCAGTACTTC
J gene: TRBJ1-6; D gene: TRBD1; clone size: few; V gene: TRBV6-5; CDR3 protein: CASSLTGTPLGPLHF; CDR3 DNA: TGTGCCAGCAGCCTGACAGGGACCCCCTTAGGGCCCCTCCACTTT
J gene: TRBJ1-1; D gene: -; clone size: -; V gene: TRBV6-6; CDR3 protein: CASSYDGGSTEAFF; CDR3 DNA: TGTGCCAGCAGTTACGATGGGGGGAGCACTGAAGCTTTCTTT
J gene: TRBJ2-7; D gene: TRBD1; clone size: -; V gene: TRBV7-2; CDR3 protein: CASSLGPQGAGEQYF; CDR3 DNA: TGTGCCAGCAGCTTAGGTCCTCAGGGGGCTGGGGAGCAGTACTTC
J gene: TRBJ2-1; D gene: -; clone size: -; V gene: TRBV9; CDR3 protein: CASSAAGTNNEQFF; CDR3 DNA: TGTGCCAGCAGCGCCGCCGGGACAAACAATGAGCAGTTCTTC
J gene: TRBJ1-6; D gene: -; clone size: -; V gene: TRBV7-2; CDR3 protein: CASSLALGPNSPLHF; CDR3 DNA: TGTGCCAGCAGCTTAGCGCTGGGCCCAAATTCACCCCTCCACTTT
J gene: TRBJ2-5; D gene: TRBD1; clone size: few; V gene: TRBV5-6; CDR3 protein: CASSLGQGGETQYF; CDR3 DNA: TGTGCCAGCAGCCTAGGACAGGGGGGAGAGACCCAGTACTTC
J gene: TRBJ2-7; D gene: -; clone size: -; V gene: TRBV29-1; CDR3 protein: CSVETGTYYEQYF; CDR3 DNA: TGCAGCGTTGAAACAGGGACATACTACGAGCAGTACTTC
J gene: TRBJ2-5; D gene: -; clone size: -; V gene: TRBV5-1; CDR3 protein: CASSLVVGGETQYF; CDR3 DNA: TGCGCCAGCAGCTTGGTAGTCGGCGGGGAGACCCAGTACTTC
J gene: TRBJ1-2; D gene: -; clone size: -; V gene: TRBV5-1; CDR3 protein: CASSEVSLYGYTF; CDR3 DNA: TGCGCCAGCAGTGAGGTTTCGCTCTATGGCTACACCTTC
J gene: TRBJ1-1; D gene: -; clone size: once; V gene: TRBV5-1; CDR3 protein: CASSPGNTEAFF; CDR3 DNA: TGCGCCAGCAGCCCCGGGAACACTGAAGCTTTCTTT
J gene: TRBJ2-2; D gene: -; clone size: -; V gene: TRBV9; CDR3 protein: CASSVGLVNTGELFF; CDR3 DNA: TGTGCCAGCAGCGTAGGGCTAGTGAACACCGGGGAGCTGTTTTTT
J gene: TRBJ2-2; D gene: TRBD1; clone size: -; V gene: TRBV5-1; CDR3 protein: CAGEDRGSAGELFF; CDR3 DNA: TGCGCCGGCGAGGACAGGGGGTCGGCCGGGGAGCTGTTTTTT
J gene: TRBJ2-3; D gene: TRBD2; clone size: -; V gene: TRBV28; CDR3 protein: CASTLRGGTDTQYF; CDR3 DNA: TGTGCCAGCACGCTGCGGGGGGGCACAGATACGCAGTATTTT
J gene: TRBJ1-1; D gene: -; clone size: few; V gene: TRBV2; CDR3 protein: CASSADRPGTEAFF; CDR3 DNA: TGTGCCAGCAGTGCTGACAGGCCTGGGACTGAAGCTTTCTTT
J gene: TRBJ1-2; D gene: -; clone size: -; V gene: TRBV7-8; CDR3 protein: CASSLETSRNYGYTF; CDR3 DNA: TGTGCCAGCAGCTTAGAAACCTCTCGGAACTATGGCTACACCTTC
J gene: TRBJ1-2; D gene: TRBD1; clone size: -; V gene: TRBV7-9; CDR3 protein: CSSLQGNYGYTF; CDR3 DNA: TGTTCCAGTTTACAGGGGAACTATGGCTACACCTTC
J gene: TRBJ1-3; D gene: -; clone size: -; V gene: TRBV4-1; CDR3 protein: CASSSSPAVRGNTIYF; CDR3 DNA: TGCGCCAGCAGCTCCAGCCCCGCGGTCCGAGGAAACACCATATATTTT
J gene: TRBJ1-4; D gene: -; clone size: -; V gene: TRBV4-3; CDR3 protein: CASSPSGPGQGGNEKLFF; CDR3 DNA: TGCGCCAGCAGCCCTAGCGGTCCAGGGCAGGGCGGTAATGAAAAACTGTTTTTT
J gene: TRBJ1-1; D gene: TRBD1; clone size: few; V gene: TRBV6-5; CDR3 protein: CASSYSATGDLGAFF; CDR3 DNA: TGTGCCAGCAGTTACTCGGCGACAGGGGATCTCGGGGCTTTCTTT
J gene: TRBJ1-6; D gene: -; clone size: few; V gene: TRBV5-6; CDR3 protein: CASSLANNSPLHF; CDR3 DNA: TGTGCCAGCAGCTTGGCCAATAATTCACCCCTCCACTTT
J gene: TRBJ2-5; D gene: -; clone size: -; V gene: TRBV9; CDR3 protein: CASSVDYLGVETQYF; CDR3 DNA: TGTGCCAGCAGCGTAGACTACCTCGGGGTAGAGACCCAGTACTTC
J gene: TRBJ1-3; D gene: -; clone size: -; V gene: TRBV7-8; CDR3 protein: CASSFGGTSPGNTIYF; CDR3 DNA: TGTGCCAGCAGCTTCGGGGGGACGAGCCCTGGAAACACCATATATTTT
J gene: TRBJ1-2; D gene: -; clone size: -; V gene: TRBV27; CDR3 protein: CASSWSQGIDGYTF; CDR3 DNA: TGTGCCAGCAGTTGGAGTCAGGGGATTGACGGCTACACCTTC
J gene: TRBJ2-3; D gene: -; clone size: -; V gene: TRBV18; CDR3 protein: CASSPRRDTQYF; CDR3 DNA: TGTGCCAGCTCACCACGCAGAGATACGCAGTATTTT
J gene: TRBJ2-2; D gene: -; clone size: once; V gene: TRBV27; CDR3 protein: CASSLTLTNTGELLF; CDR3 DNA: TGTGCCAGCAGTTTAACACTTACGAACACCGGGGAGCTGCTTTTT
J gene: TRBJ2-7; D gene: -; clone size: -; V gene: TRBV19; CDR3 protein: CASSPSGDGAYEQYF; CDR3 DNA: TGTGCCAGTAGTCCCTCGGGAGACGGTGCCTACGAGCAGTACTTC
J gene: TRBJ2-2; D gene: -; clone size: -; V gene: TRBV5-1; CDR3 protein: CASSLEGQPIGELFF; CDR3 DNA: TGCGCCAGCAGCTTGGAAGGACAGCCAATCGGGGAGCTGTTTTTT
J gene: TRBJ2-3; D gene: -; clone size: -; V gene: TRBV28; CDR3 protein: CASSLSSGGADTQYF; CDR3 DNA: TGTGCCAGCAGTTTGAGTAGCGGTGGGGCAGATACGCAGTATTTT
J gene: TRBJ2-7; D gene: -; clone size: once; V gene: TRBV15; CDR3 protein: CATSRDLAYEQYF; CDR3 DNA: TGTGCCACCAGCAGAGATCTAGCCTACGAGCAGTACTTC
J gene: TRBJ1-5; D gene: -; clone size: -; V gene: TRBV29-1; CDR3 protein: CSVFAGCQPQHF; CDR3 DNA: TGCAGCGTTTTTGCAGGGTGTCAGCCCCAGCATTTT
J gene: TRBJ1-1; D gene: TRBD1; clone size: -; V gene: TRBV6-5; CDR3 protein: CASSYSSTGGNTEAFF; CDR3 DNA: TGTGCCAGCAGTTACTCGAGTACAGGGGGGAACACTGAAGCTTTCTTT
J gene: TRBJ2-1; D gene: TRBD2; clone size: many; V gene: TRBV4-2; CDR3 protein: CASSQEGTSGVGSYNEQFF; CDR3 DNA: TGTGCCAGCAGCCAAGAGGGGACTAGCGGGGTAGGCTCCTACAATGAGCAGTTCTTC
J gene: TRBJ2-1; D gene: -; clone size: -; V gene: TRBV12-5; CDR3 protein: CASVQNREQFF; CDR3 DNA: TGTGCTAGTGTCCAAAATCGGGAGCAGTTCTTC
J gene: TRBJ2-5; D gene: -; clone size: -; V gene: TRBV29-1; CDR3 protein: CSVDGQGWTQYF; CDR3 DNA: TGCAGCGTTGACGGGCAGGGATGGACCCAGTACTTC
J gene: TRBJ1-2; D gene: -; clone size: -; V gene: TRBV28; CDR3 protein: CASSLSQGTLSYTF; CDR3 DNA: TGTGCCAGCAGTCTTTCACAGGGCACGCTGAGCTACACCTTC
J gene: TRBJ2-7; D gene: -; clone size: -; V gene: TRBV2; CDR3 protein: CASTKDPSGEQYF; CDR3 DNA: TGTGCCAGCACCAAGGACCCCAGCGGCGAGCAGTACTTC
J gene: TRBJ1-4; D gene: TRBD1; clone size: -; V gene: TRBV5-1; CDR3 protein: CASSSQGRGEKLFF; CDR3 DNA: TGCGCCAGCAGCTCACAGGGGCGAGGTGAAAAACTGTTTTTT
J gene: TRBJ2-5; D gene: TRBD2; clone size: -; V gene: TRBV7-2; CDR3 protein: CASSTTSGGVRETQYF; CDR3 DNA: TGTGCCAGCAGCACCACTAGCGGGGGGGTTCGGGAGACCCAGTACTTC